The 29 T cell receptor beta chains below were found in one sample sequenced in a study of OX40 agonist ivuxolimab in advanced cancers. Here immunoSEQ multiplex PCR was the method, and the copy in TCRdb shows in-frame clones only, minus some. The sample contains more than 55,000 clones, approximately 87% of which appear only once. Sample: CD4+ or CD8+ T cells sorted from blood, taken in a trial of the OX40 agonist ivuxolimab. The receptors come from an adult with an advanced solid tumor such as melanoma, head and neck, liver or kidney cancer.

The rearrangement joins TRBV29-1 to TRBJ1-1, with D tentatively TRBD1 (5 bases). The germline gives CDR1 SQVTM, CDR2 ANQGSEA. Trimming left V 3 bases short and J 0 bases short, with 14 bases between. This CDR3 comprises 15 residues. CDR3: CSVEPGWGMNTEAFF. The CDR3, as DNA: TGCAGCGTTGAGCCCGGGTGGGGGATGAACACTGAAGCTTTCTTT.

The chain employs TRBV30 and TRBJ1-2, with no clear D. Trimming took 0 bases from V and 2 from J, leaving 7 bases between them. This CDR3 contains 13 residues. From germline, CDR1 is GTSNPN and CDR2 SVGIG (reference sequence). The CDR3 region is CAWSVQRNYGYTF. As DNA, the CDR3 is TGTGCCTGGAGTGTACAAAGGAACTATGGCTACACCTTC.

The chain links TRBV28 to TRBJ2-7, with no clear D. Germline loops: CDR1 MDHEN, CDR2 SYDVKM. The V end was cut by 4 bases, the J end by 9 bases, with 13 bases between. The CDR3 totals 12 residues. As DNA, the CDR3 is TGTGCCAGCAGTTCTTCCCAGGACCGGCAGTACTTC. It is translated as CASSSSQDRQYF.

This clone was found once. This chain links TRBV7-9 with TRBJ2-7, with D possibly matching TRBD1 (5 bases). V was pared by 3 bases and J by 3 bases, with 9 bases between. Germline lookup yields CDR1 SEHNR and CDR2 FQNEAQ (reference sequence). The CDR3 runs to 13 residues. CDR3 nucleotides: TGTGCCAGCAGCTTTGACAGAGACTACGAGCAGTACTTC. Its translation is CASSFDRDYEQYF.

This clone appeared once. This chain connects TRBV19 to TRBJ2-7, with 7 bases aligning to TRBD1. Germline V gene sequence: CDR1 LNHDA, CDR2 SQIVND (reference sequence). This CDR3 region has 14 residues. V was pared by 9 bases and J by 2 bases, with 10 bases of the junction left unmatched. The DNA for the CDR3 is TGTGCCAGCCATTCCCGACAGGGACCCTACGAGCAGTACTTC. The encoded protein is CASHSRQGPYEQYF.

The chain is built from TRBV5-1 and TRBJ1-2; possibly TRBD1 for D (6 bases). Germline values: CDR1 SGHRS, CDR2 YFSETQ. V dropped 4 bases and J dropped 3 bases, with 13 bases sitting between them. CDR3 length equals 14 residues. Here the CDR3 DNA reads TGCGCCAGCAGCCAATTTGGACAGCACTATGGCTACACCTTC. Translated, it gives CASSQFGQHYGYTF.

This sequence joins TRBV6-6 and TRBJ2-7; D gene unclear. There are 12 residues in the CDR3. The germline V gene has CDR1 MNHNY and CDR2 SVGAGI (reference sequence). V was cut by 2 bases and J by 6 bases, with 8 bases left in between. The CDR3 reads CASSYRDGEQYF. In DNA, the CDR3 is TGTGCCAGCAGTTACAGGGATGGCGAGCAGTACTTC.

This chain's CDR3 is CASSRDGYEQYF. CDR3 sequence (DNA): TGTGCCAGCAGCAGGGACGGTTACGAGCAGTACTTC. The J gene is TRBJ2-7, the V gene TRBV7-9, with D possibly called TRBD1 or TRBD2 (5 bases each). With 5 bases removed from V and 4 bases from J, the gap between germline ends came to 9 bases. The germline V gene has CDR1 SEHNR and CDR2 FQNEAQ (reference sequence). This CDR3 spans 12 amino acids.

The rearrangement uses TRBV5-4 and TRBJ1-4; 7 bases match TRBD1. This CDR3 has 14 residues. Trimming removed 0 bases from V and 6 bases from J; junction bases left unmatched: 2. Germline CDR1 is SGHNT and CDR2 is YYREEE (reference sequence). CDR3 loop: CASSLAGQDEKLFF. Here the CDR3 DNA reads TGTGCCAGCAGCTTGGCCGGACAGGATGAAAAACTGTTTTTT.

This clone was detected only once. The rearrangement uses TRBV29-1 and TRBJ2-2; D may match TRBD1 or TRBD2 (5 bases each). Trimming took 2 bases from V and 5 from J, leaving 6 bases between them. From germline, CDR1 is SQVTM and CDR2 ANQGSEA. This CDR3 is built from 12 residues. The CDR3 reads CSVEWGTGELFF. The CDR3, as DNA: TGCAGCGTTGAATGGGGGACCGGGGAGCTGTTTTTT.

The table lists this clone with a count of one. The rearrangement uses TRBV29-1 and TRBJ2-3; D possibly corresponds to TRBD2 (6 bases). The CDR3 is 14 amino acids. The V end was cut by 7 bases, the J end by 2 bases, with 16 bases between. Germline-derived CDR1 and CDR2 are SQVTM and ANQGSEA. CDR3 coding DNA: TGCAGCGGTTGGGGGGAATTATCCACAGATACGCAGTATTTT. Its translation: CSGWGELSTDTQYF.

This clone was counted a few times. The chain recombines TRBV6-6 with TRBJ1-1; no reliable D call. Trimming took 0 bases from V and 4 from J, leaving 9 bases between them. Germline-derived CDR1 and CDR2 are MNHNY and SVGAGI (reference sequence). The CDR3 is 14 amino acids. The CDR3 sequence is CASSYSIMGTEAFF. The CDR3 nucleotides are TGTGCCAGCAGTTACTCGATCATGGGCACTGAAGCTTTCTTT.

The genes are TRBV10-3 and TRBJ2-2; unclear D gene. CDR3 length: 15 residues. Deletions cut 5 bases from V and 4 bases from J, with 14 bases between. CDR1 and CDR2 from the germline V gene are ENHRY and SYGVKD. As DNA, the CDR3 is TGTGCCATCAGTCCCCGCGGTAGTCCCACCGGGGAGCTGTTTTTT. Residues: CAISPRGSPTGELFF.

This sequence joins TRBV5-4 and TRBJ2-2; D remains unclear. CDR1 and CDR2 (germline): SGHNT, YYREEE (reference sequence). V was pared by 2 bases and J by 4 bases, with 3 bases between. The CDR3 runs 12 residues. The CDR3 spells CASSLITGELFF. In nucleotides, the CDR3 is TGTGCCAGCAGCTTAATCACCGGGGAGCTGTTTTTT.

J is TRBJ2-7 and V is TRBV5-6; the D is unclear. V was trimmed by 2 bases and J by 2 bases, leaving 5 bases between them. The CDR3 has 12 amino acids. Germline V gene lookup returns CDR1 SGHDT and CDR2 YYEEEE. Here the CDR3 reads CASSFGPYEQYF. CDR3 coding DNA: TGTGCCAGCAGCTTCGGTCCCTACGAGCAGTACTTC.

V usage is TRBV9 and J usage is TRBJ1-2; 7 bases map to TRBD1. Per the germline V gene, CDR1 is SGDLS and CDR2 is YYNGEE. The CDR3 is 15 residues long. J gave up 8 bases and V 0 bases, and 10 bases lay outside the gene matches. CDR3 region: CASSVAWARGQGYTF. The DNA of the CDR3 is TGTGCCAGCAGCGTAGCTTGGGCAAGGGGGCAAGGCTACACCTTC. Looking up the rest from reference TRBV9 and TRBJ1-2 gives the full variable domain: DSGVTQTPKHLITATGQRVTLRCSPRSGDLSVYWYQQSLDQGLQFLIQYYNGEERAKGNILERFSAQQFPDLHSELNLSSLELGDSALYFCASSVAWARGQGYTFGSGTRLTVV.

V is TRBV10-3 and J is TRBJ2-7; D possibly corresponds to TRBD2 (6 bases). This CDR3 has 14 amino acids. Germline lookup yields CDR1 ENHRY and CDR2 SYGVKD. Trimming shortened V by 3 bases and J by 3 bases, and 12 bases separated the two germline ends. CDR3 protein: CAISDSLAVYEQYF. CDR3 DNA sequence: TGTGCCATCAGTGATTCACTAGCCGTCTACGAGCAGTACTTC.

The V gene is TRBV29-1, the J gene TRBJ2-1, with 10 positions matching TRBD2. Germline V gives CDR1 SQVTM, CDR2 ANQGSEA. This CDR3 contains 13 residues. Trimming removed 6 bases from V and 8 bases from J; junction bases left unmatched: 7. CDR3 sequence (DNA): TGCAGCGTGGGGCCTAGCGGGAGTGATGAGCAGTTCTTC. It encodes CSVGPSGSDEQFF.

The J gene is TRBJ2-1, the V gene TRBV18; tentatively, D is TRBD2 (6 bases). V was clipped by 2 bases and J by 2 bases, with 13 bases between them. In germline, CDR1 is KGHSH, CDR2 LQKENI. CDR3 size: 16 residues. CDR3 residues: CASSPVGTVTYNEQFF. DNA for the CDR3: TGTGCCAGCTCACCAGTTGGGACTGTAACCTACAATGAGCAGTTCTTC.

The chain joins TRBV9 to TRBJ1-2; 12 bases line up with TRBD1. Per germline, CDR1 SGDLS and CDR2 YYNGEE. This CDR3 spans 13 amino acids. The V gene end was trimmed by 5 bases and the J gene end by 7 bases; junction bases not matched to a gene: 3. The CDR3 sequence: CASRRGQGAGYTF. In DNA form, the CDR3 reads TGTGCCAGCAGACGGGGACAGGGGGCTGGCTACACCTTC.

This clone occurred a few times. The chain has TRBV28 and TRBJ2-7; tentatively, D is TRBD2 (6 bases). Germline CDR1 and CDR2: MDHEN and SYDVKM. Deletions cut 6 bases from V and 5 bases from J, with 20 bases between. This CDR3 has 15 residues. The CDR3 bases are TGTGCCAGCAGCCTGAATGGTATAGGGAGGAACGAGCAGTACTTC. It specifies CASSLNGIGRNEQYF. The full variable domain, its missing parts supplied by reference TRBV28 and TRBJ2-7, is DVKVTQSSRYLVKRTGEKVFLECVQDMDHENMFWYRQDPGLGLRLIYFSYDVKMKEKGDIPEGYSVSREKKERFSLILESASTNQTSMYLCASSLNGIGRNEQYFGPGTRLTVT.

This chain links TRBV10-2 with TRBJ2-2; the match to TRBD2 covers 7 bases. The CDR3 extends over 15 amino acids. After removal of 5 bases from V and 7 bases from J, the junction contained 10 bases not matched to a gene. CDR1 and CDR2 from the germline V gene are WSHSY and SAAADI. The CDR3 is CASSLGGNRVGELFF. In DNA form, the CDR3 reads TGCGCCAGCAGTCTGGGGGGGAACCGGGTCGGGGAGCTGTTTTTT.

In its sample, this clone was seen once. V gene TRBV18 combines with J gene TRBJ2-1; either TRBD1 or TRBD2 may supply D (5 bases each). The CDR3 spans 16 residues. V lost 0 bases to trimming and J lost 4 bases, with 13 bases between them. Germline assignment: CDR1 KGHSH and CDR2 LQKENI. Here the CDR3 reads CASSPPAGRVYNEQFF. The CDR3 nucleotides read TGTGCCAGCTCACCACCGGCAGGGCGGGTTTACAATGAGCAGTTCTTC.

V is TRBV12-1 and J is TRBJ2-1; TRBD2, the D gene given by the table, was not confirmed from the DNA. TRBV12-1 is reported as a pseudogene. The CDR3 is 16 residues long. CDR3: CASSPLSGSSYNEQFF. DNA for the CDR3: TGTGCCAGCAGCCCACTTAGCGGGAGCTCCTACAATGAGCAGTTCTTC.

The chain has TRBV21-1 and TRBJ2-7; the DNA was not used to check the table's D call, TRBD1. TRBV21-1 is a recognized pseudogene. The length of the CDR3 is 16 residues. The CDR3 bases are TGTGCCAGCAGCAAAGGGACAGGGGAGAGCTCCTACGAGCAGTACTTC. It encodes CASSKGTGESSYEQYF.

The V and J genes are TRBV11-3 and TRBJ2-4, with D perhaps being TRBD1 or TRBD2 (5 bases each). V dropped 1 base and J dropped 8 bases, with 12 bases sitting between them. Germline loops: CDR1 SGHNT, CDR2 YENEEA. This CDR3 is 14 amino acids long. This CDR3 reads CASSLGAVGHIQYF. The CDR3 DNA reads TGTGCCAGCAGCTTAGGGGCAGTGGGACACATTCAGTACTTC.

This rearrangement joins TRBV9 to TRBJ2-1; tentatively, D is TRBD2 (6 bases). This CDR3 contains 15 residues. Germline CDR1 reads SGDLS; CDR2 reads YYNGEE. V was shortened by 3 bases and J by 8 bases, with 18 bases between the two germline ends. The CDR3 sequence is CASSAGGSALDEQFF. The CDR3 DNA follows: TGTGCCAGCAGCGCAGGAGGGTCGGCTCTTGATGAGCAGTTCTTC.

Worth noting for this clone: Germline and junction disagree at one end, which may indicate a read error. This chain links TRBV7-7 with TRBJ1-1, with D unresolved. The CDR3 loop spans 13 amino acids. The germline gives CDR1 SSHAT, CDR2 FNYEAQ (reference sequence). CDR3 region: CASSLTGNTEAFF. Written as DNA, the CDR3 is TGTGCTAGCAGCTTGACGGGAAACACTGAAGCTTTCTTT.

CDR3 residues: CASSPVEGARWYNEQFF. CDR3 bases: TGTGCCAGTAGTCCCGTCGAGGGGGCTCGGTGGTACAATGAGCAGTTCTTC. The chain combines TRBV19 with TRBJ2-1, with 7 bases fitting TRBD1. Germline CDR1 and CDR2: LNHDA and SQIVND (reference sequence). The CDR3 loop spans 17 amino acids. The trim removed 5 bases at V and 4 bases at J, leaving 14 bases unmatched. The whole variable domain, filled in from reference TRBV19 and TRBJ2-1, reads DGGITQSPKYLFRKEGQNVTLSCEQNLNHDAMYWYRQDPGQGLRLIYYSQIVNDFQKGDIAEGYSVSREKKESFPLTVTSAQKNPTAFYLCASSPVEGARWYNEQFFGPGTRLTVL.